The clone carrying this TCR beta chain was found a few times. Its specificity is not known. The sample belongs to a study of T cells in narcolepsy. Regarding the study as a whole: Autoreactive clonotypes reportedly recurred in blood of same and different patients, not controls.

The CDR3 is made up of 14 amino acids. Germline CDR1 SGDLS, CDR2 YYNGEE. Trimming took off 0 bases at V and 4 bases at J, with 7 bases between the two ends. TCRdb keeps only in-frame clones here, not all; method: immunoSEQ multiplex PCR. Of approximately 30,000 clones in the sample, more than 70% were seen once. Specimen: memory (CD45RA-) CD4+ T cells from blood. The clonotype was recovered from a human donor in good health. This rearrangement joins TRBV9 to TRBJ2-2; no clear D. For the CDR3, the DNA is TGTGCCAGCAGCGTAGCTCTGGCCACCGGGGAGCTGTTTTTT. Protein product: CASSVALATGELFF. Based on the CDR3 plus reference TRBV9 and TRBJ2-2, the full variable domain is DSGVTQTPKHLITATGQRVTLRCSPRSGDLSVYWYQQSLDQGLQFLIQYYNGEERAKGNILERFSAQQFPDLHSELNLSSLELGDSALYFCASSVALATGELFFGEGSRLTVL.